One and the same sample provided the 20 T cell receptor beta chains below, sequenced in a study of blood T cells in healthy people across ages (dated by TCRdb to the mid-2010s). The library came from 5' RACE. Sequencing took place on an Illumina HiSeq 2500. A second roughly 7 to 11 cycle PCR used a sample-barcoded 5' primer and a J-beta primer mix. In TCRdb, the public reads were trimmed at Q25 with fastp and aligned with MiXCR, with productive beta chains retained. Each CDR3 protein appears once, grouped with its most common genes and DNA. This sample lists 650,000 or so distinct CDR3 sequences; under 65% were detected once. Approximately 13% of the sample is held by the ten biggest clonotypes. The sample taken for sequencing was blood. The receptors here all came from a woman older than 75 in good health.

This clonotype has more than one count but fewer than ten. The chain uses TRBV20-1 and TRBJ1-5, with 7 bases identical to TRBD1. The CDR3 consists of 12 residues. Germline V gene data show CDR1 as DFQATT and CDR2 as SNEGSKA (reference sequence). With V trimmed by 7 bases and J by 6 bases, 6 bases remained unmatched. The chain's CDR3 is CSVVSGGQPQHF. The CDR3 coding sequence is TGCAGTGTAGTTTCAGGGGGTCAGCCCCAGCATTTT.

On this clonotype: A clone one base away is much larger, so this may be a read error. The chain carries TRBV29-1 and TRBJ1-4; D remains ambiguous. Looked up from germline, CDR1 is SQVTM and CDR2 is ANQGSEA. The CDR3 contains 13 residues. The CDR3 region has the DNA TGCAGCGCCAAAGGGAGTCTTAATGAAAGACTGTTTTTT. The encoded protein is CSAKGSLNERLFF.

Concerning this clonotype itself: With a much larger clone just one base away, this may be a read error. V gene TRBV20-1 combines with J gene TRBJ2-3; tentatively, D is TRBD1 (5 bases). CDR3 length: 12 amino acids. CDR1 is DFQATT, CDR2 SNEGSKA, per germline (reference sequence). CDR3 loop: CSARAGTGTQYF. The CDR3 DNA sequence: TGCAGTGCTAGGGCCGGCACAGGTACGCAGTATTTT.

A remark on this clonotype: One junction end disagrees with the germline gene, perhaps due to a read error. The gene calls are TRBV19 and TRBJ2-7; tentatively, D is TRBD1 or TRBD2 (5 bases each). Germline CDR1 LNHDA, CDR2 SQIVND (reference sequence). This CDR3 region has 12 residues. The CDR3 coding sequence is TGTACCAGTAGTATTGACAGCCGGAGGAAGTACTTC. It specifies CTSSIDSRRKYF.

The chain couples TRBV30 to TRBJ1-1, with 8 bases fitting TRBD1. The CDR3 spans 13 residues. Germline loops: CDR1 GTSNPN, CDR2 SVGIG (reference sequence). V dropped 3 bases and J dropped 4; count of bases not matched to a gene: 4. The CDR3 sequence: CAWSPDRGTEAFF. CDR3 DNA sequence: TGTGCCTGGAGCCCAGACAGGGGCACTGAAGCTTTCTTT.

The rearrangement links TRBV29-1 to TRBJ1-2; D gene ambiguous. The CDR3 is made up of 16 amino acids. Per germline, CDR1 SQVTM and CDR2 ANQGSEA. The V and J ends lost 2 bases and 2 bases respectively, with 18 bases between them. The CDR3 DNA is TGCAGCGTTGAAAAGACCGGGCCTGCAGCAAACTATGGCTACACCTTC. It specifies CSVEKTGPAANYGYTF.

This clonotype was counted between two and nine times. This chain uses TRBV12-3 or TRBV12-4 with TRBJ2-1, with TRBD1 as a possible D gene (6 bases). The CDR3 spans 13 residues. The germline V and J ends were trimmed by 5 bases and 8 bases, with 13 bases remaining between them. The CDR3 nucleotides are TGTGCCAGCAGTCCACCCCAGGGGCATGAGCAGTTCTTC. Translation: CASSPPQGHEQFF.

The table lists this clonotype with a count of one. The chain is built from TRBV29-1 and TRBJ2-1, with 7 bases matching TRBD1. The CDR3 is 14 residues long. V lost 0 bases to trimming and J lost 7 bases; unmatched junction nucleotides: 6. Looked up from germline, CDR1 is SQVTM and CDR2 is ANQGSEA. The CDR3 sequence is CSVEEGGPRNEQFF. The DNA for the CDR3 is TGCAGCGTTGAAGAAGGGGGCCCCCGGAATGAGCAGTTCTTC.

This clonotype was observed once. The genes are TRBV6-5 and TRBJ2-7; the D gene is possibly TRBD1 (6 bases). V was trimmed by 9 bases and J by 5 bases, leaving 17 bases between them. The CDR3 consists of 13 residues. Germline CDR1 is MNHEY and CDR2 is SVGAGI. The CDR3 loop is CASAPGARDEQYF. CDR3 DNA: TGTGCCAGTGCCCCAGGGGCGCGGGACGAGCAGTACTTC.

The V gene is TRBV20-1, the J gene TRBJ2-4; 7 bases match TRBD1. Germline CDR1 is DFQATT and CDR2 is SNEGSKA (reference sequence). The CDR3 has 13 amino acids. J gave up 2 bases and V 5 bases, and 3 bases lay outside the gene matches. CDR3 nucleotides: TGCAGTGCTGGGGGACAGACCAAAAACATTCAGTACTTC. This encodes CSAGGQTKNIQYF.

The sample holds a few counts of this clonotype. A much bigger clone sits one base away, suggesting this may be a read error. V is TRBV27 and J is TRBJ2-5, with 10 bases that match TRBD1. The CDR3 is 16 residues long. Germline trimming cut 2 bases from V and 11 bases from J; bases unmatched to any gene: 14. The germline gives CDR1 MNHEY, CDR2 SMNVEV (reference sequence). CDR3 nucleotides: TGTGCCAGCAGTTTACTCATGACAGGGGGCAACAATGAGCAGTACTTC. This sequence encodes CASSLLMTGGNNEQYF.

This clonotype was found once. This chain uses TRBV27 with TRBJ2-3; D tentatively reads TRBD1 or TRBD2 (5 bases each). There are 15 residues in the CDR3. Germline CDR1 reads MNHEY; CDR2 reads SMNVEV (reference sequence). The V gene lost 8 bases and the J gene lost 4 bases, with 19 bases spanning the gap. CDR3 sequence: CASLNLGTAADTQYF. As DNA, the CDR3 is TGTGCCAGCTTAAATCTGGGGACGGCAGCAGATACGCAGTATTTT.

This chain connects TRBV5-1 to TRBJ2-2; D call uncertain. This CDR3 contains 14 residues. The germline CDR1 and CDR2 sequences are SGHRS and YFSETQ. Deletions cut 4 bases from V and 3 bases from J, with 10 bases between. The CDR3 region is CASSPQSDTGELFF. CDR3 nucleotide sequence: TGCGCCAGCAGCCCTCAATCCGACACCGGGGAGCTGTTTTTT.

This clonotype has at least ten counts. CDR3 in DNA: TGCAGCAGCGGAATGGATACGCAGTATTTT. Protein sequence: CSSGMDTQYF. The J gene is TRBJ2-3, the V gene TRBV29-1, with D maybe TRBD2 (5 bases). V was clipped by 8 bases and J by 6 bases, with 9 bases between them. This CDR3 spans 10 amino acids. CDR1 SQVTM and CDR2 ANQGSEA come from the germline V gene.

This chain links TRBV5-1 with TRBJ2-1, with D possibly TRBD1 on 6 matching bases. The V end lost 6 bases, the J end lost 3 bases, and 13 bases lay between the germline ends. There are 14 residues in the CDR3. Looked up from germline, CDR1 is SGHRS and CDR2 is YFSETQ. The CDR3 protein is CASKYGQNYNEQFF. In DNA, the CDR3 is TGCGCCAGCAAATACGGACAGAACTACAATGAGCAGTTCTTC.

Here the CDR3 DNA reads TGTGCCAGCAGCTTGCCGACGGGGACAAGCTACGAGCAGTACTTC. Translating gives CASSLPTGTSYEQYF. This chain connects TRBV7-9 to TRBJ2-7; D possibly corresponds to TRBD1 (6 bases). V lost 3 bases and J 3 bases, leaving 15 bases between the germline ends. Germline CDR1 reads SEHNR; CDR2 reads FQNEAQ (reference sequence). The CDR3 has 15 amino acids.

This clonotype was picked up many times. V and J are TRBV7-6 and TRBJ2-1; D remains unclear. Germline lookup yields CDR1 SGHVS and CDR2 FNYEAQ. This CDR3 has 17 amino acids. V lost 0 bases to trimming and J lost 0 bases, with 12 bases between them. In nucleotides, the CDR3 is TGTGCCAGCAGCTTAGCCTCGGCAGCCAGCTCCTACAATGAGCAGTTCTTC. Its translation: CASSLASAASSYNEQFF.

The chain has TRBV30 and TRBJ1-2; D gene unclear. The CDR3 length is 13 residues. Trimming pared 3 bases from V and 7 bases from J, leaving 15 bases between. Per the germline V gene, CDR1 is GTSNPN and CDR2 is SVGIG (reference sequence). CDR3 sequence (DNA): TGTGCCTGGAGCCCCGGCACTCGAAGTGGCTACACCTTC. This gives the protein CAWSPGTRSGYTF.

The genes are TRBV20-1 and TRBJ1-1; a weak D match, TRBD1 (5 bases). The CDR3 spans 16 residues. Germline V gives CDR1 DFQATT, CDR2 SNEGSKA (reference sequence). Trimming pared 3 bases from V and 6 bases from J, leaving 23 bases between. For the CDR3, the DNA is TGCAGTGCTAGGAAGGGGTTTAGTTCAAGTGAGCCTGAAGCTTTCTTT. Translated, it gives CSARKGFSSSEPEAFF.

This clonotype was counted many times. The chain has TRBV5-1 and TRBJ2-7; 10 bases agree with TRBD2. Trimming removed 8 bases from V and 0 bases from J; junction bases left unmatched: 17. Per germline, CDR1 SGHRS and CDR2 YFSETQ. The CDR3 is 18 amino acids. The CDR3 bases are TGCGCCAGGCTTCTATCTCTAGCGGGAGCTCTTTCCTCCTACGAGCAGTACTTC. This gives the protein CARLLSLAGALSSYEQYF.